Following are 10 T cell receptor beta chains from one sample sequenced in a study of T cells in Graves' hyperthyroidism and ophthalmopathy. Researchers took RNA transcripts and amplified the TCR beta CDR3 regions from them. The HTBI primer set served for first-round RT-PCR of the TCR CDR3. TCRdb re-analysed the multiplex PCR reads in MiXCR, keeping a single row per CDR3 protein. The sample contains hundreds of thousands of distinct CDR3 sequences, about 13% of which appear only once. The sequenced sample was blood. The receptors shown here come from a woman aged 18-29 years with Graves' hyperthyroidism.

This clonotype was recorded a few times. The chain uses TRBV5-1 and TRBJ1-1, with TRBD1 identical over 7 bases. The trim removed 4 bases at V and 12 bases at J, leaving 12 bases unmatched. Per the germline V gene, CDR1 is SGHRS and CDR2 is YFSETQ. This CDR3 is 13 amino acids long. CDR3 sequence: CASSPDRVVGTFF. As DNA, the CDR3 is TGCGCCAGCAGCCCCGACAGGGTGGTTGGAACTTTCTTT.

This chain links TRBV24-1 with TRBJ2-1, with D uncertain. Germline V lookup: CDR1 KGHDR, CDR2 SFDVKD. The CDR3 sequence is 14 residues long. V was trimmed by 2 bases and J by 5 bases, leaving 9 bases between them. Written as DNA, the CDR3 is TGTGCCACCAGTGATTCCGGGCCGAACAATGAGCAGTTCTTC. Translating it yields CATSDSGPNNEQFF.

This clonotype was found many times. The chain has TRBV3-1 and TRBJ1-6, with D unclear. CDR3 size: 13 residues. V lost 3 bases, J lost 6 bases, and 6 bases lay in between. Looked up from germline, CDR1 is LGHDT and CDR2 is YNNKEL (reference sequence). The DNA for the CDR3 is TGTGCCAGCAGCCAGGGCTTTAATTCACCCCTCCACTTT. As protein: CASSQGFNSPLHF.

In this sample, this clonotype turned up many times. The CDR3, as DNA: TGTGCCAGCAGCCTCGAGGGGGATGTGAGTACCCTCCACTTT. This encodes CASSLEGDVSTLHF. The V gene is TRBV2, the J gene TRBJ1-6, with a weak D call TRBD1 (6 bases). The ends were cut back, 6 bases at V and 14 bases at J, with 20 bases in the middle. CDR1 and CDR2 (germline): SNHLY, FYNNEI. The CDR3 loop spans 14 amino acids. Full variable domain (remainder filled in from reference TRBV2 and TRBJ1-6): EPEVTQTPSHQVTQMGQEVILRCVPISNHLYFYWYRQILGQKVEFLVSFYNNEISEKSEIFDDQFSVERPDGSNFTLKIRSTKLEDSAMYFCASSLEGDVSTLHFGNGTRLTVT.

This clonotype was counted at least ten times. V and J are TRBV20-1 and TRBJ2-7; no definite D call. CDR1 is DFQATT and CDR2 is SNEGSKA in the germline V gene (reference sequence). Trimming shortened V by 1 base and J by 4 bases, and 14 bases separated the two germline ends. The CDR3 extends over 14 amino acids. In nucleotides, the CDR3 is TGCAGTGCTAGAGGGTCAGGCGGTTCGTACGAGCAGTACTTC. This encodes CSARGSGGSYEQYF.

This clonotype was seen many times. This sequence joins TRBV2 and TRBJ2-2; tentatively, D is TRBD1 (5 bases). The V end lost 7 bases, the J end lost 1 base, and 10 bases lay between the germline ends. Per germline, CDR1 SNHLY and CDR2 FYNNEI. The CDR3 totals 14 residues. The CDR3 sequence: CASTNQGNTGELFF. DNA of the CDR3: TGTGCCAGCACGAACCAGGGGAACACCGGGGAGCTGTTTTTT.

This clonotype was seen many times. This chain uses TRBV7-9 with TRBJ2-1, with D maybe TRBD2 (6 bases). V lost 5 bases to trimming and J lost 4 bases, with 12 bases between them. CDR3 length equals 14 residues. Germline V gene sequence: CDR1 SEHNR, CDR2 FQNEAQ (reference sequence). The DNA of the CDR3 is TGTGCCAGCAGCCCCAGAGCGGGTTACAATGAGCAGTTCTTC. Translating it yields CASSPRAGYNEQFF.

This clonotype has a count of ten or more. This chain joins TRBV6-1 and TRBJ1-5, with 10 bases fitting TRBD1. The CDR3 runs to 17 residues. The germline V gene encodes CDR1 MNHNS and CDR2 SASEGT. With 5 bases clipped from V and 5 bases from J, the junction kept 12 bases outside the gene matches. As DNA, the CDR3 is TGTGCCAGCAGTTCCTTCCGGGACAGGGGTGCCCATCAGCCCCAGCATTTT. Residues: CASSSFRDRGAHQPQHF.

This clonotype has only a few counts. This chain uses TRBV6-1 with TRBJ2-7, with D uncertain. Trimming shortened V by 4 bases and J by 4 bases, and 5 bases separated the two germline ends. The CDR3 is made up of 11 amino acids. Germline-derived CDR1 and CDR2 are MNHNS and SASEGT. DNA of the CDR3: TGTGCCAGCAGTGGCCTTTACGAGCAGTACTTC. Its protein is CASSGLYEQYF.

This clonotype was counted only a few times. This sequence joins TRBV14 and TRBJ2-1; D unresolved. The germline V gene encodes CDR1 SGHDN and CDR2 FVKESK. This CDR3 contains 13 residues. Trimming pared 2 bases from V and 10 bases from J, leaving 12 bases between. CDR3 in amino acids: CASSQQTWGEQFF. Written as DNA, the CDR3 is TGTGCCAGCAGCCAACAAACTTGGGGAGAGCAGTTCTTC.